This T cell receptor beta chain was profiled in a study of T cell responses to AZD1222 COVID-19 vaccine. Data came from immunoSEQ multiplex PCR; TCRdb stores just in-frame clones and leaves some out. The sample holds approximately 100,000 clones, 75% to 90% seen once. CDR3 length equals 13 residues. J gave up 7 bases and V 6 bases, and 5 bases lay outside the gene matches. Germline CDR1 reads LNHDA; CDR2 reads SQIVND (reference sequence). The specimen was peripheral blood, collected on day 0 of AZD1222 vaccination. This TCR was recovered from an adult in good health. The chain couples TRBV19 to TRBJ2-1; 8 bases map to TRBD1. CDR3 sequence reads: CASRTGQVNEQFF. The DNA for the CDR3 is TGTGCCAGTAGAACGGGACAGGTAAATGAGCAGTTCTTC.